The sequence of this T cell receptor (beta chain) was determined in a study of blood T cell repertoires in COVID-19. Looking at the study overall: Acute and convalescent COVID-19 specimens originated in the United States, Italy and Spain. The analysed material was cDNA or gDNA that came from T cells, B-cell-depleted T cells, or PBMCs.

Deletions cut 5 bases from V and 6 bases from J, with 13 bases between. The CDR3 length is 14 residues. In germline, CDR1 is MNHEY, CDR2 SVGAGI. Per the original data handling: Cell counts per sample came from amplifying reference gene primers. Some clones are missing from TCRdb's copy, which holds only in-frame ones; the method was immunoSEQ multiplex PCR. V, J and clone size are those of that table, while D and trimming were read from the DNA. The sample shows 100,000 to 150,000 clones, roughly nine tenths of them seen only once. The chain links TRBV6-5 to TRBJ2-2, with a weak D call TRBD1 (5 bases). Sequenced: peripheral blood. The clonotype comes from a man in his fifties with active COVID-19. Here the CDR3 reads CASSMIRAPGELFF. Written as DNA, the CDR3 is TGTGCCAGCAGTATGATCAGGGCTCCCGGGGAGCTGTTTTTT.